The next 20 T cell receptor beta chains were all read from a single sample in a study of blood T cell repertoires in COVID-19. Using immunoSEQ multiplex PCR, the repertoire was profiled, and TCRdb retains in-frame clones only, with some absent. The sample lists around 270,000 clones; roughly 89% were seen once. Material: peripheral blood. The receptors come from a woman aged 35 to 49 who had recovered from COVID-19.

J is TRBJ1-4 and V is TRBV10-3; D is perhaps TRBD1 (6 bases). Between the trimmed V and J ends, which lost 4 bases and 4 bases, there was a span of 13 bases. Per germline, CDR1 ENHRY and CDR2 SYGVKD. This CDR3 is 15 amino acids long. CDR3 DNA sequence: TGTGCCATCAGTGCTTCAGGGGCGGATAATGAAAAACTGTTTTTT. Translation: CAISASGADNEKLFF.

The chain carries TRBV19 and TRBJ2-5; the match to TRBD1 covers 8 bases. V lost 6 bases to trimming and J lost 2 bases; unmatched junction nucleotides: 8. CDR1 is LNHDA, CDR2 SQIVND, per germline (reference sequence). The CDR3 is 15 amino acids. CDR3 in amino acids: CASRTTGVAQETQYF. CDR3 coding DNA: TGTGCCAGTAGGACGACAGGGGTAGCACAAGAGACCCAGTACTTC.

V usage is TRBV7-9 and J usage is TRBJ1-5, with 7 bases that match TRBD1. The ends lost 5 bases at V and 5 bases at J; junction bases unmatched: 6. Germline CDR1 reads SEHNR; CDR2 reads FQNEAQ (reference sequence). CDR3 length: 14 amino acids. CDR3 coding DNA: TGTGCCAGCAGCGGAGACAGGGTGGATCAGCCCCAGCATTTT. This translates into CASSGDRVDQPQHF.

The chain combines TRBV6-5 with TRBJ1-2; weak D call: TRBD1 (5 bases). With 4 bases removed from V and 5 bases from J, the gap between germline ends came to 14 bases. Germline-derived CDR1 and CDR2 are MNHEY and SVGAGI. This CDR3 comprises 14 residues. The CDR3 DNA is TGTGCCAGCAGTTCTCAACGACAGAGTTATGGCTACACCTTC. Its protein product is CASSSQRQSYGYTF.

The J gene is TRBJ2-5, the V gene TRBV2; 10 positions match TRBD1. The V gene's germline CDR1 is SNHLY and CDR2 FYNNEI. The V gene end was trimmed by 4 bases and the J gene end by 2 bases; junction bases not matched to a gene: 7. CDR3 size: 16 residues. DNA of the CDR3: TGTGCCAGCAGTGGGGGAGACAGGGGGCCGCAAGAGACCCAGTACTTC. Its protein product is CASSGGDRGPQETQYF.

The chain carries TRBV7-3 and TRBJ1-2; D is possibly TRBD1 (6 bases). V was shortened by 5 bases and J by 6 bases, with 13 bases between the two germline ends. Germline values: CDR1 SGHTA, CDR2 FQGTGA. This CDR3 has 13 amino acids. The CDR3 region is CASSPGQRDGYTF. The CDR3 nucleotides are TGTGCCAGCAGCCCAGGACAGCGAGATGGCTACACCTTC.

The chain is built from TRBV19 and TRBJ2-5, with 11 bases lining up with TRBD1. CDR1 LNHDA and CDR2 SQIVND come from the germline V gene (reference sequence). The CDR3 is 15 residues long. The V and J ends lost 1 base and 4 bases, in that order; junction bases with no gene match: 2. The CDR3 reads CASSIVGQGGETQYF. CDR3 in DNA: TGTGCCAGTAGTATAGTGGGACAGGGGGGAGAGACCCAGTACTTC.

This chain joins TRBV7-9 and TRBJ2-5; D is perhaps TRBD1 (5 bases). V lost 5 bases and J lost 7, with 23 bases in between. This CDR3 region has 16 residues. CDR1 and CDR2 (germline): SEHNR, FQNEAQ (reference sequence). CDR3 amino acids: CASSPPFKIERGTQYF. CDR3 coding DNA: TGTGCCAGCAGCCCCCCTTTTAAAATCGAAAGGGGGACCCAGTACTTC.

The CDR3 is CASRGGYSNQPQHF. The CDR3 DNA sequence: TGTGCCAGCAGGGGGGGGTATAGCAATCAGCCCCAGCATTTT. V and J are TRBV6-5 and TRBJ1-5; possible D gene TRBD1, 5 bases. The CDR3 is made up of 14 amino acids. From germline, CDR1 is MNHEY and CDR2 SVGAGI. V was trimmed by 6 bases and J by 0 bases, leaving 9 bases between them.

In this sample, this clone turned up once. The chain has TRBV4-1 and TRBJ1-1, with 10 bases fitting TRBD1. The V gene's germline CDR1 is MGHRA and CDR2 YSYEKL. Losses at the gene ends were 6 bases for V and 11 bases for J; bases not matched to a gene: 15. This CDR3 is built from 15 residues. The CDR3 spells CASSLDRGRGFGAFF. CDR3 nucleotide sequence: TGCGCCAGCAGTCTAGACAGGGGGCGGGGGTTTGGGGCTTTCTTT.

CDR3 sequence (DNA): TGCGCCAGCAGCCTTTCACTAGCGGGGCAAGAGACCCAGTACTTC. It specifies CASSLSLAGQETQYF. This chain uses TRBV5-1 with TRBJ2-5; 10 bases are a match to TRBD2. Trimming removed 4 bases from V and 2 bases from J; junction bases left unmatched: 5. CDR1 is SGHRS, CDR2 YFSETQ, per germline. The CDR3 runs to 15 residues.

The CDR3 protein is CASSLGREGYEQYF. The CDR3 DNA sequence: TGTGCCAGCAGCTTGGGGCGGGAGGGCTACGAGCAGTACTTC. The V and J genes are TRBV5-6 and TRBJ2-7; 9 nucleotides align to TRBD2. V lost 0 bases and J lost 3; bases outside the gene matches: 1. This CDR3 has 14 amino acids. Germline CDR1 SGHDT, CDR2 YYEEEE.

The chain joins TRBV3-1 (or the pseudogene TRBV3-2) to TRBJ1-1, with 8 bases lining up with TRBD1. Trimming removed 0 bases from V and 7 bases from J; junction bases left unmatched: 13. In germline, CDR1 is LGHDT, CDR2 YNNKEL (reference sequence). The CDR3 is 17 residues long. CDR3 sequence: CASSQETRTGGSREAFF. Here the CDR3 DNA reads TGTGCCAGCAGCCAAGAAACGAGAACAGGGGGGTCACGTGAAGCTTTCTTT.

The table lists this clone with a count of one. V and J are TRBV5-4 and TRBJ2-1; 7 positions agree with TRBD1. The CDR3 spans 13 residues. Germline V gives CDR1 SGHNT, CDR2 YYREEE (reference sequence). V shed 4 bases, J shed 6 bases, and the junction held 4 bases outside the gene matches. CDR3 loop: CASSLTGTNEQFF. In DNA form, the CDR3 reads TGTGCCAGCAGCCTGACAGGGACCAATGAGCAGTTCTTC. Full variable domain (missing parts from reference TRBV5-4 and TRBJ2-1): ETGVTQSPTHLIKTRGQQVTLRCSSQSGHNTVSWYQQALGQGPQFIFQYYREEENGRGNFPPRFSGLQFPNYSSELNVNALELDDSALYLCASSLTGTNEQFFGPGTRLTVL.

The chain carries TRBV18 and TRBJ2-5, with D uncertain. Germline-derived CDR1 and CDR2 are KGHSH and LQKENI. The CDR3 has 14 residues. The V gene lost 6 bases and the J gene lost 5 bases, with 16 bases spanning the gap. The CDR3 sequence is CASSGGASRETQYF. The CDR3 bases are TGTGCCAGCTCGGGTGGCGCGTCGCGGGAGACCCAGTACTTC.

CDR3 nucleotide sequence: TGTGCCAGCTCAACGGCAGGGGGCAATGAAAAACTGTTTTTT. As protein: CASSTAGGNEKLFF. This rearrangement joins TRBV18 to TRBJ1-4; TRBD1 matches 8 bases. V shed 5 bases and J 5 bases; nucleotides not matched to a gene: 4. This CDR3 comprises 14 residues. The germline V gene has CDR1 KGHSH and CDR2 LQKENI.

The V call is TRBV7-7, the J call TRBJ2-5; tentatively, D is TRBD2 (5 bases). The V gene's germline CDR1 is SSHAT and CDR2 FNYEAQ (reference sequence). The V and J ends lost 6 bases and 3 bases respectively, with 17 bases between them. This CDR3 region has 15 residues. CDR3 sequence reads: CASSPGEAAKETQYF. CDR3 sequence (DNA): TGTGCCAGCAGTCCTGGCGAAGCGGCTAAAGAGACCCAGTACTTC. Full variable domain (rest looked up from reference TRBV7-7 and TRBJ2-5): GAGVSQSPRYKVTKRGQDVTLRCDPISSHATLYWYQQALGQGPEFLTYFNYEAQPDKSGLPSDRFSAERPEGSISTLTIQRTEQRDSAMYRCASSPGEAAKETQYFGPGTRLLVL.

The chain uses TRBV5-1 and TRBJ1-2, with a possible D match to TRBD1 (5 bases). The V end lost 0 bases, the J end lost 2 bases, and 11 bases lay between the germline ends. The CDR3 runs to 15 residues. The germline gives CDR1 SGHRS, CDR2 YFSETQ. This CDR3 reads CASSLDTAGNYGYTF. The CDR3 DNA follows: TGCGCCAGCAGCTTGGATACGGCAGGGAACTATGGCTACACCTTC. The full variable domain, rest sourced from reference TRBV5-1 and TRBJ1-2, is KAGVTQTPRYLIKTRGQQVTLSCSPISGHRSVSWYQQTPGQGLQFLFEYFSETQRNKGNFPGRFSGRQFSNSRSEMNVSTLELGDSALYLCASSLDTAGNYGYTFGSGTRLTVV.

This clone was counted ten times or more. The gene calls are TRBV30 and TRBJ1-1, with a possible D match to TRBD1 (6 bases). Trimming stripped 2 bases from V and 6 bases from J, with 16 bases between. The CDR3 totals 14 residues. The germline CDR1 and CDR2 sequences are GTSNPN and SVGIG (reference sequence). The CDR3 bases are TGTGCCTGGAGTCTTTACTTGGGGGCCTCTGAAGCTTTCTTT. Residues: CAWSLYLGASEAFF.

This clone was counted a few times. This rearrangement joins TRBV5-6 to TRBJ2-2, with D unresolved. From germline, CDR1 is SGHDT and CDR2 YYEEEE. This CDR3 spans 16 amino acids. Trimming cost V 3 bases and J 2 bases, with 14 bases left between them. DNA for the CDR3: TGTGCCAGCAGCTCGCGTCAGGAAGCAAACACCGGGGAGCTGTTTTTT. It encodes CASSSRQEANTGELFF.